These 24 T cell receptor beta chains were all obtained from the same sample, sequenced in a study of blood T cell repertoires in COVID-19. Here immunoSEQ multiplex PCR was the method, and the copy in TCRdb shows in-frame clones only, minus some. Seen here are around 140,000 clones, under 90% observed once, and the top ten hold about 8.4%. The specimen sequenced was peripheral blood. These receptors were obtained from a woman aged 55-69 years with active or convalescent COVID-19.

The CDR3 protein is CASSPLIKSSGNTIYF. In nucleotides, the CDR3 is TGTGCCAGCAGCCCCCTTATTAAGAGCTCTGGAAACACCATATATTTT. This chain uses TRBV3-1 (or the pseudogene TRBV3-2) with TRBJ1-3; D not certain. V was pared by 4 bases and J by 0 bases, with 13 bases between. Germline CDR1 LGHDT, CDR2 YNNKEL (reference sequence). This CDR3 has 16 amino acids.

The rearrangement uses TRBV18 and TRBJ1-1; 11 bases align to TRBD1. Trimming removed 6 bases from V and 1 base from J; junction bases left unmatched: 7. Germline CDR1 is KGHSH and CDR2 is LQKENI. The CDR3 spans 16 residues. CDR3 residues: CASSSGQGAGNTEAFF. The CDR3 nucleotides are TGTGCCAGCTCGTCCGGACAGGGGGCGGGGAACACTGAAGCTTTCTTT.

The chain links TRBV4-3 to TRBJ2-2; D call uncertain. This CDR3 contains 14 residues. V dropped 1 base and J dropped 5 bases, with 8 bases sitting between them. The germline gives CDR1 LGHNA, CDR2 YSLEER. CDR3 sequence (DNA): TGCGCCAGCAGCCAAGGAGTCTTAACCGGGGAGCTGTTTTTT. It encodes CASSQGVLTGELFF.

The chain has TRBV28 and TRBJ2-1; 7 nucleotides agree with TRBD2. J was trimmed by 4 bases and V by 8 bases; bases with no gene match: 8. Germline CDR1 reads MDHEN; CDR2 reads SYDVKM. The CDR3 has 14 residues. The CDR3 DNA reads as TGTGCCAGCTCCGAGGGAGGGATGTACAATGAGCAGTTCTTC. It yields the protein CASSEGGMYNEQFF.

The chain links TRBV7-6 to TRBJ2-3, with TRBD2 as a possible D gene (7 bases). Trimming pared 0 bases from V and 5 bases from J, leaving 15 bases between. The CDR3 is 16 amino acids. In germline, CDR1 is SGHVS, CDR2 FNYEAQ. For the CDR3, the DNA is TGTGCCAGCAGCTTAGCGACGGGGGGCCGGAAAGATACGCAGTATTTT. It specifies CASSLATGGRKDTQYF.

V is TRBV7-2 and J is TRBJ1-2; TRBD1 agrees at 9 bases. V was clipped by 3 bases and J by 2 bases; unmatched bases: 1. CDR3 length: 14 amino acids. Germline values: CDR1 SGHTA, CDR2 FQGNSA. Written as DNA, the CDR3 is TGTGCCAGCAGCTTTACAGGGGGCAACTATGGCTACACCTTC. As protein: CASSFTGGNYGYTF. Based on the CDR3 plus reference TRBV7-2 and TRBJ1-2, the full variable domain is GAGVSQSPSNKVTEKGKDVELRCDPISGHTALYWYRQSLGQGLEFLIYFQGNSAPDKSGLPSDRFSAERTGGSVSTLTIQRTQQEDSAVYLCASSFTGGNYGYTFGSGTRLTVV.

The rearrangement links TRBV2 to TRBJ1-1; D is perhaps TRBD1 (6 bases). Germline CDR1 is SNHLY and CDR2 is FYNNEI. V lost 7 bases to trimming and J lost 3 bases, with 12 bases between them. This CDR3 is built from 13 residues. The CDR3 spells CASKAGADTEAFF. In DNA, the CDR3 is TGTGCCAGCAAAGCAGGGGCGGACACTGAAGCTTTCTTT.

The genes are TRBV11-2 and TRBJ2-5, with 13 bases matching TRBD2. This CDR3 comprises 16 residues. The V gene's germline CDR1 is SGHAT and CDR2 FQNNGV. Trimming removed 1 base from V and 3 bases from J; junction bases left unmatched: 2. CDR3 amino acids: CASSLGGTSGKETQYF. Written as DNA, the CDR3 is TGTGCCAGCAGCTTAGGGGGGACTAGCGGGAAAGAGACCCAGTACTTC.

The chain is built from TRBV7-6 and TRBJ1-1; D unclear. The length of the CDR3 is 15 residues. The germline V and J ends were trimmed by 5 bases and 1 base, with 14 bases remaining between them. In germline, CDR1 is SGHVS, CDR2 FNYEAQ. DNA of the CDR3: TGTGCCAGCAGCCCCCGGGAATACTCGAACACTGAAGCTTTCTTT. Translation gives CASSPREYSNTEAFF.

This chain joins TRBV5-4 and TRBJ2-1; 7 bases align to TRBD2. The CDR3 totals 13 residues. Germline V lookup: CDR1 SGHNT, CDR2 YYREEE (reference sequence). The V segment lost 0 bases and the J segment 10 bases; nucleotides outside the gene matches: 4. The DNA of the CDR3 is TGTGCCAGCAGCTTGGCGGGGGGTAACGAGCAGTTCTTC. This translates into CASSLAGGNEQFF.

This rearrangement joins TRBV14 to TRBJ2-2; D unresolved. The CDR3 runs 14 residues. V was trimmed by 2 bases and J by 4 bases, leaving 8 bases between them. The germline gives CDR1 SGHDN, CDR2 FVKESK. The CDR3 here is CASSQLGRTGELFF. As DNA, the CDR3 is TGTGCCAGCAGCCAACTAGGTCGCACCGGGGAGCTGTTTTTT.

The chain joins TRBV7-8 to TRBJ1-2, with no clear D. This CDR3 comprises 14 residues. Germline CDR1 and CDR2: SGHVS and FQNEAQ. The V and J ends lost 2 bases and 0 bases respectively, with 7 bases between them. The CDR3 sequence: CASSLRSTNYGYTF. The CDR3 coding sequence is TGTGCCAGCAGCTTAAGGAGCACTAACTATGGCTACACCTTC.

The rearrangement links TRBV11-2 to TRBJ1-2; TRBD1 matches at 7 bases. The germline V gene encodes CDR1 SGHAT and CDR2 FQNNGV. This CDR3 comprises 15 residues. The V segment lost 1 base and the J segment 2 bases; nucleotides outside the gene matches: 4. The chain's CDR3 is CASSLVNRGNYGYTF. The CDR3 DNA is TGTGCCAGCAGCTTAGTTAACAGGGGCAACTATGGCTACACCTTC.

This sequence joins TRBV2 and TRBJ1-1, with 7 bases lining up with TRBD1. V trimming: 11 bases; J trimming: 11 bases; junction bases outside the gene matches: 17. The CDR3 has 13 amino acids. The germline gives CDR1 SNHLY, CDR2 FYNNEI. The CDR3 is CAGLEDRKGRAFF. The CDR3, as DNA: TGTGCCGGATTGGAGGACAGGAAAGGTAGGGCTTTCTTT.

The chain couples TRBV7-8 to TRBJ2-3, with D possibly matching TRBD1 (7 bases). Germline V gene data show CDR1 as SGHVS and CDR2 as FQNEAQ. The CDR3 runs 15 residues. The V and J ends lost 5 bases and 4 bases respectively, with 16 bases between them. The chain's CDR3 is CASSAQGGRADTQYF. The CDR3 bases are TGTGCCAGCAGCGCTCAGGGGGGTCGGGCAGATACGCAGTATTTT. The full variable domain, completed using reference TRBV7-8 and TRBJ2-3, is GAGVSQSPRYKVAKRGQDVALRCDPISGHVSLFWYQQALGQGPEFLTYFQNEAQLDKSGLPSDRFFAERPEGSVSTLKIQRTQQEDSAVYLCASSAQGGRADTQYFGPGTRLTVL.

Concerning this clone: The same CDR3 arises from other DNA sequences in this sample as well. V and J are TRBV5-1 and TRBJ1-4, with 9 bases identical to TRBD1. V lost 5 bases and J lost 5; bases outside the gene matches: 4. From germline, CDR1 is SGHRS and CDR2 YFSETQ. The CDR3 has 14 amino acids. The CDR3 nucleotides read TGCGCCAGCAGTTCCGGGACAGGGAATGAAAAACTGTTTTTT. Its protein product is CASSSGTGNEKLFF.

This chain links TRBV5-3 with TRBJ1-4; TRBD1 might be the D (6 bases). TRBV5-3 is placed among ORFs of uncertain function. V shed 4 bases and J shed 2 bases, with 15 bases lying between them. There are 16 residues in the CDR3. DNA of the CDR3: TGTGCCAGAAGCCCGGATGAGGGGGGGACTAATGAAAAACTGTTTTTT. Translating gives CARSPDEGGTNEKLFF.

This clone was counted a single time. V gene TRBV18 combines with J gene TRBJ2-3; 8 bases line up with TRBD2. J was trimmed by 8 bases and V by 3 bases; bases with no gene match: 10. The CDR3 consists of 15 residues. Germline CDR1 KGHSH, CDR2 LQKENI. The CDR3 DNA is TGTGCCAGCTCACCGATAGGACTAGCCAAGGGTACGCAGTATTTT. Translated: CASSPIGLAKGTQYF. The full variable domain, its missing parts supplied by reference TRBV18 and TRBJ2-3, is NAGVMQNPRHLVRRRGQEARLRCSPMKGHSHVYWYRQLPEEGLKFMVYLQKENIIDESGMPKERFSAEFPKEGPSILRIQQVVRGDSAAYFCASSPIGLAKGTQYFGPGTRLTVL.

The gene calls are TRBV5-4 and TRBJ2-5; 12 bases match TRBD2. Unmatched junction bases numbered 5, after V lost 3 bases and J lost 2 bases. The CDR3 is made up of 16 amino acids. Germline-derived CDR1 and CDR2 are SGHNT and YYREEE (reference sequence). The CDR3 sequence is CASSSRTSGEQETQYF. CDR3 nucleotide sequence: TGTGCCAGCAGCTCGAGGACTAGCGGGGAGCAAGAGACCCAGTACTTC. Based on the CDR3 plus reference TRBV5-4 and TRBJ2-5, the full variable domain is ETGVTQSPTHLIKTRGQQVTLRCSSQSGHNTVSWYQQALGQGPQFIFQYYREEENGRGNFPPRFSGLQFPNYSSELNVNALELDDSALYLCASSSRTSGEQETQYFGPGTRLLVL.

This CDR3 is CASSRGGDSNQPQHF. CDR3 DNA: TGCGCCAGCAGCCGTGGGGGGGATAGCAATCAGCCCCAGCATTTT. The V gene is TRBV4-1, the J gene TRBJ1-5; perhaps TRBD1 as D (5 bases). Deletions cut 4 bases from V and 0 bases from J, with 10 bases between. The CDR3 runs 15 residues. The germline V gene encodes CDR1 MGHRA and CDR2 YSYEKL.

In DNA, the CDR3 is TGTGCCAGCAGCTTCACCGGGACAGCCTACGAGCAGTACGTC. This translates into CASSFTGTAYEQYV. This chain links TRBV7-9 with TRBJ2-7; TRBD1 matches 7 bases. The trim removed 3 bases at V and 2 bases at J, leaving 4 bases unmatched. This CDR3 contains 14 residues. CDR1 and CDR2 (germline): SEHNR, FQNEAQ (reference sequence).

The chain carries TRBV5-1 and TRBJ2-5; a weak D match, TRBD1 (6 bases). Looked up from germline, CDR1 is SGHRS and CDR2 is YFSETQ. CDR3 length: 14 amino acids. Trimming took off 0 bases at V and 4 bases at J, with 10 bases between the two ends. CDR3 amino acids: CASSLGQVRETQYF. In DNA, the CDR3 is TGCGCCAGCAGCTTGGGACAGGTCCGAGAGACCCAGTACTTC. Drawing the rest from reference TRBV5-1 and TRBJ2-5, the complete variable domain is KAGVTQTPRYLIKTRGQQVTLSCSPISGHRSVSWYQQTPGQGLQFLFEYFSETQRNKGNFPGRFSGRQFSNSRSEMNVSTLELGDSALYLCASSLGQVRETQYFGPGTRLLVL.

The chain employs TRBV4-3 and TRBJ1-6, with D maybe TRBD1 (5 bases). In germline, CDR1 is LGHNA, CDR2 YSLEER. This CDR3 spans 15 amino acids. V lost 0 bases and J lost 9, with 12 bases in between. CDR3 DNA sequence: TGCGCCAGCAGCCAAGATAGGCTCGGGGGTTCACCCCTCCACTTT. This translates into CASSQDRLGGSPLHF.

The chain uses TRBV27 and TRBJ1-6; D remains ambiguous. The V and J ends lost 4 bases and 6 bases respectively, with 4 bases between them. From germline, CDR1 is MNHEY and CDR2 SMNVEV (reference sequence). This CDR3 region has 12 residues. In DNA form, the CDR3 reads TGTGCCAGCAGTTCTACTAATTCACCCCTCCACTTT. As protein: CASSSTNSPLHF.